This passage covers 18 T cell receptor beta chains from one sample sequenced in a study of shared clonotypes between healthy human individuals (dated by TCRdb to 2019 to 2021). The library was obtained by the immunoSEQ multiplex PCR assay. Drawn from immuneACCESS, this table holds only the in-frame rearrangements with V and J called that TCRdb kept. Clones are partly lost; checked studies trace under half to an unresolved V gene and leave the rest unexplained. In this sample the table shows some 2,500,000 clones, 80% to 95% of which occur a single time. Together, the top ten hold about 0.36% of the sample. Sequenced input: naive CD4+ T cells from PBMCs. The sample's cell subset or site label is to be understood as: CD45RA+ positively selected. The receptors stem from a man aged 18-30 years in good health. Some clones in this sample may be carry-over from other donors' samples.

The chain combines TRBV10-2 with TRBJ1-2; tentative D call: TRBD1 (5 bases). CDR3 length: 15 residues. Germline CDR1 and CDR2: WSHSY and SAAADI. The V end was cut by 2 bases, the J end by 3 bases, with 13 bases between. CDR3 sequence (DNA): TGCGCCAGCAGTGAGCCCAAGGGGACTGACTATGGCTACACCTTC. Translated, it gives CASSEPKGTDYGYTF.

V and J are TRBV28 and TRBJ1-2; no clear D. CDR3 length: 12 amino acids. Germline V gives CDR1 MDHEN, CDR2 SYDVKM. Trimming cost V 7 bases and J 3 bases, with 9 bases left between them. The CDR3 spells CASTDRYYGYTF. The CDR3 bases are TGTGCCAGCACCGATAGGTACTATGGCTACACCTTC.

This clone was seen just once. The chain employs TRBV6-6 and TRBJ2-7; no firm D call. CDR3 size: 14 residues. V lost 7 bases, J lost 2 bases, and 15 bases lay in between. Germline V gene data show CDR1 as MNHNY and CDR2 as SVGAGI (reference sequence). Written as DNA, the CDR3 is TGTGCCAGCACTCCCCCGGGTGGGGCCTACGAGCAGTACTTC. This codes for CASTPPGGAYEQYF.

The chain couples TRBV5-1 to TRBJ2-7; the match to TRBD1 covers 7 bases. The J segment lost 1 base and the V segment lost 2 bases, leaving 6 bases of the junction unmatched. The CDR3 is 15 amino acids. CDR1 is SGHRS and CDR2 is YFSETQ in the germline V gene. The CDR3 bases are TGCGCCAGCAGCTTTGACAGGGCCTTTTCCTACGAGCAGTACTTC. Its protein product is CASSFDRAFSYEQYF.

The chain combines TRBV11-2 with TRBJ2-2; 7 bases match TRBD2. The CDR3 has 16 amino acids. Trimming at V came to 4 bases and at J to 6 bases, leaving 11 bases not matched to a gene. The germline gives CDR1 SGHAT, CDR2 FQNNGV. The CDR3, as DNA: TGTGCCAGCAGCTCGCTCACGGGGGGTGCGCCCGGGGAGCTGTTTTTT. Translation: CASSSLTGGAPGELFF.

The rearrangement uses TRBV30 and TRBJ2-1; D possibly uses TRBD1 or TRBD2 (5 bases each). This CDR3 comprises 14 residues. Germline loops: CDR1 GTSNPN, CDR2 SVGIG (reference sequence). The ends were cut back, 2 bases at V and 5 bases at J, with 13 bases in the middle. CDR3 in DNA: TGTGCCTGGAGTTTCCGGGACCTACACAATGAGCAGTTCTTC. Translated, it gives CAWSFRDLHNEQFF.

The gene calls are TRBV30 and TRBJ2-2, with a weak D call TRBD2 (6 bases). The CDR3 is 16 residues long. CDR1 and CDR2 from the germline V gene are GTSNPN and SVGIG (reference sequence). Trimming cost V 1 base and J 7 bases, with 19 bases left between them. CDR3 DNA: TGTGCCTGGAGTGGTGCGGGGCGCGTACTGGACGGGGAGCTGTTTTTT. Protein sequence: CAWSGAGRVLDGELFF. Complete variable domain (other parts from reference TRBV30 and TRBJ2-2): SQTIHQWPATLVQPVGSPLSLECTVEGTSNPNLYWYRQAAGRGLQLLFYSVGIGQISSEVPQNLSASRPQDRQFILSSKKLLLSDSGFYLCAWSGAGRVLDGELFFGEGSRLTVL.

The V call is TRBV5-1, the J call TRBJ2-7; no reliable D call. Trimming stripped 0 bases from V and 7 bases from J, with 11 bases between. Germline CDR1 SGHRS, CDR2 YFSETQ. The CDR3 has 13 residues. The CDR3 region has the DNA TGCGCCAGCAGCTTGGAGCCGTCTCTGGAGCAGTACTTC. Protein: CASSLEPSLEQYF.

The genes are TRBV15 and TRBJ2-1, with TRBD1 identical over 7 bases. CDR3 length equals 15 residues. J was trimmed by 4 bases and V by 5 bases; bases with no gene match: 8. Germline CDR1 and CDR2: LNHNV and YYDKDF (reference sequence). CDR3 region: CATSASGTAYNEQFF. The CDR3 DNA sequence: TGTGCCACCAGCGCCTCCGGGACAGCTTACAATGAGCAGTTCTTC.

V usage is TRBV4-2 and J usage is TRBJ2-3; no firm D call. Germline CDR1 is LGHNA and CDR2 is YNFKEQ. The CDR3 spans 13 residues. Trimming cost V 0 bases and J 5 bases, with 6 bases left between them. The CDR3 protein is CASSQEPGDTQYF. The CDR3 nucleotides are TGTGCCAGCAGCCAAGAGCCCGGAGATACGCAGTATTTT.

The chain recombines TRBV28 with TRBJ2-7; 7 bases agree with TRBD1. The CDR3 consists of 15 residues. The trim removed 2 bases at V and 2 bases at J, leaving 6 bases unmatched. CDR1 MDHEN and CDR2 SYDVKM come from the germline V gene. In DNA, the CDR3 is TGTGCCAGCAGTTTACCCTCAGGGGGTGCCTACGAGCAGTACTTC. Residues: CASSLPSGGAYEQYF.

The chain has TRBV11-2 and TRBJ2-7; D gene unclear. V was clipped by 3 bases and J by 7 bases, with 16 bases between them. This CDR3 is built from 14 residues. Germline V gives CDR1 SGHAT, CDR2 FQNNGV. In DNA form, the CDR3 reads TGTGCCAGCAGCTTCGCCTTTCTTTTTCGGGAGCAGTACTTC. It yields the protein CASSFAFLFREQYF.

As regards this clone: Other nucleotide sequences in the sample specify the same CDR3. CDR3 loop: CASSLETLNTEAFF. The CDR3 coding sequence is TGTGCCAGCAGCTTGGAAACTTTGAACACTGAAGCTTTCTTT. This sequence joins TRBV5-4 and TRBJ1-1; D unresolved. Trimming stripped 0 bases from V and 0 bases from J, with 6 bases between. This CDR3 is 14 amino acids long. Germline lookup yields CDR1 SGHNT and CDR2 YYREEE (reference sequence).

The CDR3 region has the DNA TGTGCCACGGACAGACCTAACTATGGCTACACCTTC. Residues: CATDRPNYGYTF. The chain employs TRBV6-1 and TRBJ1-2; tentative D call: TRBD1 (6 bases). The ends were cut back, 10 bases at V and 0 bases at J, with 9 bases in the middle. Looked up from germline, CDR1 is MNHNS and CDR2 is SASEGT. The CDR3 covers 12 residues.

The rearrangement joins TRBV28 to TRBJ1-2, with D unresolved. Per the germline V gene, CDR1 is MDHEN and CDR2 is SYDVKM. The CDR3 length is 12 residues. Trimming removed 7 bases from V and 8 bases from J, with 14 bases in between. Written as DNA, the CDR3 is TGTGCCAGCACCACACCCCTTGGGGGCTACACCTTC. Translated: CASTTPLGGYTF.

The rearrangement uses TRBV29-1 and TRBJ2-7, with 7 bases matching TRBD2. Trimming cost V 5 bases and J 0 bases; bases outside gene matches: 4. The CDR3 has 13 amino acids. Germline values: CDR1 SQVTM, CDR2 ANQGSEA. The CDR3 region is CSVLLAVSYEQYF. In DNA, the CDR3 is TGCAGCGTTCTTCTAGCGGTCTCCTACGAGCAGTACTTC.

CDR3 sequence: CASSPGTGGLVNYGYTF. CDR3 coding DNA: TGTGCCAGTAGCCCCGGGACAGGGGGTCTGGTTAACTATGGCTACACCTTC. This chain joins TRBV19 and TRBJ1-2, with 11 nucleotides matching TRBD1. The length of the CDR3 is 17 residues. The V segment lost 6 bases and the J segment 1 base; nucleotides outside the gene matches: 10. Germline loops: CDR1 LNHDA, CDR2 SQIVND (reference sequence).

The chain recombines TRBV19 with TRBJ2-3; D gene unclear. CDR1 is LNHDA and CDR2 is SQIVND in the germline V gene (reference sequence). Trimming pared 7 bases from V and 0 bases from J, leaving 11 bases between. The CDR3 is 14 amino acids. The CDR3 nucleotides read TGTGCCAGTACAGCGACCACTAGCACAGATACGCAGTATTTT. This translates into CASTATTSTDTQYF.